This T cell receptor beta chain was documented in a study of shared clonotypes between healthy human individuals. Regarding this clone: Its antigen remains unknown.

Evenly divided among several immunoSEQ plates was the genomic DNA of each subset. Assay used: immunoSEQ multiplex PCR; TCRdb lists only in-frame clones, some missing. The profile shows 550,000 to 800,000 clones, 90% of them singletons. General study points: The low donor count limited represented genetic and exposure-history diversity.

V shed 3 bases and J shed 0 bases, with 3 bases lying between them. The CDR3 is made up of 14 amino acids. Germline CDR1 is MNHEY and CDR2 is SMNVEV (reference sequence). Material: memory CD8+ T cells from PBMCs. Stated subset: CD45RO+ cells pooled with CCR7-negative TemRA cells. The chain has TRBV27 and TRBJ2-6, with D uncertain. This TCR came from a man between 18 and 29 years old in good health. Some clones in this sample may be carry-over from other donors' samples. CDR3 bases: TGTGCCAGCAGTTTGGTCTCTGGGGCCAACGTCCTGACTTTC. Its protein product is CASSLVSGANVLTF. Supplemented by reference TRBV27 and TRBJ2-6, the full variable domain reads EAQVTQNPRYLITVTGKKLTVTCSQNMNHEYMSWYRQDPGLGLRQIYYSMNVEVTDKGDVPEGYKVSRKEKRNFPLILESPSPNQTSLYFCASSLVSGANVLTFGAGSRLTVL.